What follows are 26 T cell receptor beta chains derived from one specimen sequenced in a study of blood T cell repertoires in COVID-19. TCRdb's copy holds only in-frame clones and misses some; the assay was immunoSEQ multiplex PCR. The repertoire holds around 50,000 clones, with more than 80% as singletons. Sequencing used peripheral blood. These receptor sequences come from a human donor in a cohort sampled during active COVID-19.

V usage is TRBV6-6 and J usage is TRBJ1-4, with TRBD1 as a possible D gene (6 bases). From germline, CDR1 is MNHNY and CDR2 SVGAGI (reference sequence). This CDR3 has 16 residues. The V end lost 0 bases, the J end lost 0 bases, and 8 bases lay between the germline ends. This CDR3 is CASSYSGAATNEKLFF. Written as DNA, the CDR3 is TGTGCCAGCAGTTACTCGGGGGCCGCAACTAATGAAAAACTGTTTTTT.

V usage is TRBV19 and J usage is TRBJ1-3, with TRBD1 identical over 12 bases. Germline CDR1 is LNHDA and CDR2 is SQIVND (reference sequence). The junction had 12 bases not matched to a gene; V was cut back by 5 bases and J by 4 bases. CDR3 length: 18 residues. CDR3 sequence: CASSPRDRGRLSGNTIYF. CDR3 in DNA: TGTGCCAGTAGTCCCCGGGACAGGGGGCGGCTATCCGGAAACACCATATATTTT. Looking up the rest from reference TRBV19 and TRBJ1-3 gives the full variable domain: DGGITQSPKYLFRKEGQNVTLSCEQNLNHDAMYWYRQDPGQGLRLIYYSQIVNDFQKGDIAEGYSVSREKKESFPLTVTSAQKNPTAFYLCASSPRDRGRLSGNTIYFGEGSWLTVV.

In its sample, this clone was seen once. The chain recombines TRBV29-1 with TRBJ1-5; no firm D call. CDR1 SQVTM and CDR2 ANQGSEA come from the germline V gene. There are 15 residues in the CDR3. V shed 0 bases and J shed 0 bases, with 9 bases lying between them. DNA for the CDR3: TGCAGCGTTGAAGATACGGGATATAGCAATCAGCCCCAGCATTTT. Translating gives CSVEDTGYSNQPQHF.

This chain connects TRBV6-5 to TRBJ2-1; a possible D gene is TRBD2 (5 bases). Germline CDR1 reads MNHEY; CDR2 reads SVGAGI. Trimming shortened V by 0 bases and J by 6 bases, and 6 bases separated the two germline ends. The CDR3 runs to 13 residues. The CDR3 reads CASSYSGVNEQFF. The CDR3 DNA reads as TGTGCCAGCAGTTACTCGGGAGTCAATGAGCAGTTCTTC.

This rearrangement joins TRBV6-2 or TRBV6-3 to TRBJ1-6; 7 bases line up with TRBD1. The J segment lost 5 bases and the V segment lost 6 bases, leaving 10 bases of the junction unmatched. Germline V lookup: CDR1 MNHEY, CDR2 SVGEGT. The CDR3 is made up of 16 amino acids. CDR3 amino acids: CASSRQGSRDNSPLHF. The CDR3 region has the DNA TGTGCCAGCAGCAGACAGGGATCGAGGGATAATTCACCCCTCCACTTT.

The chain combines TRBV30 with TRBJ2-1; TRBD2 aligns across 8 bases. The CDR3 is made up of 14 amino acids. Germline V gene data show CDR1 as GTSNPN and CDR2 as SVGIG (reference sequence). The J segment lost 9 bases and the V segment lost 5 bases, leaving 12 bases of the junction unmatched. CDR3 DNA sequence: TGTGCCTGGGAAAGCGGGAGAGCAGGCGGTGAGCAGTTCTTC. Amino acid sequence: CAWESGRAGGEQFF. The full variable domain, completed using reference TRBV30 and TRBJ2-1, is SQTIHQWPATLVQPVGSPLSLECTVEGTSNPNLYWYRQAAGRGLQLLFYSVGIGQISSEVPQNLSASRPQDRQFILSSKKLLLSDSGFYLCAWESGRAGGEQFFGPGTRLTVL.

V and J are TRBV30 and TRBJ2-2, with 7 nucleotides matching TRBD1. Trimming at V came to 5 bases and at J to 4 bases, leaving 4 bases not matched to a gene. The CDR3 has 13 residues. Germline values: CDR1 GTSNPN, CDR2 SVGIG (reference sequence). In DNA form, the CDR3 reads TGTGCCTGGTATGACAGGGTCACCGGGGAGCTGTTTTTT. Protein: CAWYDRVTGELFF.

The CDR3 sequence: CASSQGTANTGELFF. The CDR3 DNA reads TGTGCCAGCAGCCAGGGGACAGCGAACACCGGGGAGCTGTTTTTT. The chain combines TRBV7-2 with TRBJ2-2; 7 nucleotides match TRBD1. Germline V lookup: CDR1 SGHTA, CDR2 FQGNSA. V dropped 5 bases and J dropped 0; count of bases not matched to a gene: 3. There are 15 residues in the CDR3. Filled out from reference TRBV7-2 and TRBJ2-2, the complete variable domain reads GAGVSQSPSNKVTEKGKDVELRCDPISGHTALYWYRQSLGQGLEFLIYFQGNSAPDKSGLPSDRFSAERTGGSVSTLTIQRTQQEDSAVYLCASSQGTANTGELFFGEGSRLTVL.

This chain connects TRBV9 to TRBJ2-1; no clear D gene. The CDR3 runs to 13 residues. Trimming stripped 1 base from V and 6 bases from J, with 8 bases between. Per germline, CDR1 SGDLS and CDR2 YYNGEE. The CDR3 DNA follows: TGTGCCAGCAGCGTATCCGGGTTCAATGAGCAGTTCTTC. It translates to CASSVSGFNEQFF.

J is TRBJ2-7 and V is TRBV11-2, with TRBD1 matching over 7 bases. Germline V lookup: CDR1 SGHAT, CDR2 FQNNGV. The CDR3 is 15 residues long. The ends lost 5 bases at V and 4 bases at J; junction bases unmatched: 11. CDR3 nucleotides: TGTGCCAGCAGCGCCAACACGGGACAGCTATACGAGCAGTACTTC. This sequence encodes CASSANTGQLYEQYF.

Notes on this clone: Additional DNA sequences in this sample encode the identical CDR3. V usage is TRBV6-5 and J usage is TRBJ2-1, with D tentatively TRBD1 (5 bases). This CDR3 comprises 15 residues. The germline gives CDR1 MNHEY, CDR2 SVGAGI. CDR3 residues: CACEQGARLLSEQFF. The CDR3 region has the DNA TGTGCTTGCGAACAAGGGGCCAGGCTGCTATCTGAGCAGTTCTTC.

The chain uses TRBV27 and TRBJ1-1; the D gene is possibly TRBD1 (6 bases). Germline V gene sequence: CDR1 MNHEY, CDR2 SMNVEV (reference sequence). The CDR3 length is 13 residues. V dropped 6 bases and J dropped 3 bases, with 11 bases sitting between them. The CDR3 protein is CASRAQGYTEAFF. The CDR3 DNA reads as TGTGCCAGCAGAGCCCAGGGGTACACTGAAGCTTTCTTT.

The chain has TRBV9 and TRBJ1-1; 7 nucleotides align to TRBD1. Germline CDR1 and CDR2: SGDLS and YYNGEE. The CDR3 spans 14 residues. Trimming at V came to 3 bases and at J to 4 bases, leaving 6 bases not matched to a gene. DNA of the CDR3: TGTGCCAGCAGCGCGACAGGGTTGAGCACTGAAGCTTTCTTT. Translated, it gives CASSATGLSTEAFF.

V is TRBV28 and J is TRBJ2-5; 9 positions match TRBD2. J gave up 7 bases and V 3 bases, and 9 bases lay outside the gene matches. The CDR3 length is 15 residues. Germline CDR1 is MDHEN and CDR2 is SYDVKM. CDR3 loop: CASSFSGTSSATQYF. The DNA for the CDR3 is TGTGCCAGCAGTTTCTCCGGGACTAGCAGTGCGACCCAGTACTTC. The variable domain in full, with the rest retrieved from reference TRBV28 and TRBJ2-5, is DVKVTQSSRYLVKRTGEKVFLECVQDMDHENMFWYRQDPGLGLRLIYFSYDVKMKEKGDIPEGYSVSREKKERFSLILESASTNQTSMYLCASSFSGTSSATQYFGPGTRLLVL.

V is TRBV4-2 and J is TRBJ1-1; D unresolved. This CDR3 spans 15 amino acids. V lost 4 bases and J lost 0, with 12 bases in between. The germline V gene has CDR1 LGHNA and CDR2 YNFKEQ. This chain's CDR3 is CASSLQSDMNTEAFF. CDR3 in DNA: TGTGCCAGCAGCCTTCAGTCCGACATGAACACTGAAGCTTTCTTT.

In this sample, this clone turned up once. The chain recombines TRBV6-2 or TRBV6-3 with TRBJ1-5; no firm D call. CDR1 and CDR2 from the germline V gene are MNHEY and SVGEGT. The CDR3 covers 15 residues. V lost 6 bases and J lost 4, with 16 bases in between. The CDR3: CASSLSGGMNQPQHF. CDR3 in DNA: TGTGCCAGCAGCCTTTCCGGAGGGATGAATCAGCCCCAGCATTTT.

This chain uses TRBV7-8 with TRBJ2-7; the match to TRBD2 covers 8 bases. The V and J ends lost 0 bases and 6 bases, in that order; junction bases with no gene match: 7. Germline CDR1 and CDR2: SGHVS and FQNEAQ. The CDR3 sequence is 15 residues long. CDR3 DNA: TGTGCCAGCAGCTTAGCGCGGGGCGGGAGGCCCGAGCAGTACTTC. It specifies CASSLARGGRPEQYF.

This clone was seen a handful of times. The chain combines TRBV10-3 with TRBJ1-1; D is uncertain. This CDR3 spans 11 amino acids. Trimming cost V 5 bases and J 4 bases, with 5 bases left between them. Germline CDR1 and CDR2: ENHRY and SYGVKD. The CDR3 sequence is CAISTRTEAFF. The CDR3 nucleotides read TGTGCCATCAGTACTCGCACTGAAGCTTTCTTT.

The chain combines TRBV6-5 with TRBJ2-3, with TRBD2 identical over 7 bases. Germline loops: CDR1 MNHEY, CDR2 SVGAGI. The V gene end was trimmed by 6 bases and the J gene end by 2 bases; junction bases not matched to a gene: 2. The CDR3 has 13 amino acids. CDR3 loop: CASSGGITDTQYF. In DNA form, the CDR3 reads TGTGCCAGCAGCGGGGGGATCACAGATACGCAGTATTTT.

As for this clone: The junction departs from germline at one end; a sequencing error may be responsible. The chain has TRBV15 and TRBJ1-5; the D is unclear. This CDR3 comprises 11 residues. Germline-derived CDR1 and CDR2 are LNHNV and YYDKDF (reference sequence). CDR3 DNA: TGTGCCACCGGCAGCAATCAGCCCCAGCATTTT. Its translation is CATGSNQPQHF.

The chain joins TRBV24-1 to TRBJ2-1, with 14 bases that match TRBD2. Germline CDR1 reads KGHDR; CDR2 reads SFDVKD. The junction had 10 bases not matched to a gene; V was cut back by 4 bases and J by 9 bases. The CDR3 has 17 residues. CDR3 residues: CATSDQKGTSGRFEQFF. For the CDR3, the DNA is TGTGCCACCAGTGACCAAAAAGGGACTAGCGGGAGATTTGAGCAGTTCTTC.

The chain has TRBV11-2 and TRBJ1-6; D uncertain. Trimming stripped 1 base from V and 7 bases from J, with 17 bases between. The germline V gene encodes CDR1 SGHAT and CDR2 FQNNGV. CDR3 size: 17 residues. CDR3 sequence reads: CASSLAIGWGGNSPLHF. DNA for the CDR3: TGTGCCAGCAGCTTAGCAATCGGGTGGGGAGGCAATTCACCCCTCCACTTT.

The CDR3 here is CASSLRGHTNEKLFF. The CDR3 DNA is TGTGCCAGCAGCCTCAGGGGGCATACTAATGAAAAACTGTTTTTT. The rearrangement joins TRBV13 to TRBJ1-4; TRBD1 aligns across 8 bases. This CDR3 contains 15 residues. Per the germline V gene, CDR1 is PRHDT and CDR2 is FYEKMQ (reference sequence). The V segment lost 5 bases and the J segment 2 bases; nucleotides outside the gene matches: 4.

This chain links TRBV6-5 with TRBJ1-1; possible D gene TRBD1, 5 bases. Germline V gene lookup returns CDR1 MNHEY and CDR2 SVGAGI. V was clipped by 7 bases and J by 5 bases, with 11 bases between them. The CDR3 is 12 amino acids. This CDR3 reads CASNGGGTEAFF. CDR3 DNA sequence: TGTGCCAGCAACGGGGGTGGAACTGAAGCTTTCTTT.

The rearrangement joins TRBV18 to TRBJ2-7, with a possible D match to TRBD1 (6 bases). The V end lost 0 bases, the J end lost 4 bases, and 10 bases lay between the germline ends. The CDR3 is 14 residues long. Germline V gives CDR1 KGHSH, CDR2 LQKENI. The CDR3 DNA sequence: TGTGCCAGCTCACCACCCAGGGACACATACGAGCAGTACTTC. Translation gives CASSPPRDTYEQYF.

This sequence joins TRBV6-2 or TRBV6-3 and TRBJ1-5, with D hard to call. The V end was cut by 2 bases, the J end by 4 bases, with 6 bases between. Per germline, CDR1 MNHEY and CDR2 SVGEGT. The length of the CDR3 is 13 residues. The DNA of the CDR3 is TGTGCCAGCAGTTACCGAGGGAATCAGCCCCAGCATTTT. Translation: CASSYRGNQPQHF.